This passage covers 13 T cell receptor beta chains from one sample sequenced in a study of T cells in severe cutaneous drug reactions. Carbamazepine had induced Stevens-Johnson syndrome or toxic epidermal necrolysis in the sequenced donors. Bulk and single-cell libraries used iRepertoire multiplex PCR with TCR subtype-specific primers. TCRdb reanalyzed the multiplex PCR reads and collapses them to one entry per CDR3 protein, without DNA. The data include 9,900 or so distinct CDR3 sequences; the top ten clones carry 21%. Sequencing used cells from a skin blister. These receptors were obtained from a human donor with Stevens-Johnson syndrome, a severe cutaneous drug reaction.

The V call is TRBV29-1, the J call TRBJ2-1; TCRdb designates TRBD1, a call that cannot be tested without DNA. The germline V gene has CDR1 SQVTM and CDR2 ANQGSEA. The CDR3 runs 14 residues. CDR3 protein: CSANRESSYNEQFF.

This clonotype shows up as medium-sized (0.01 to 0.1%) by frequency. The chain employs TRBV20-1 and TRBJ2-5; TCRdb proposes TRBD2, but this gene call is untestable without DNA. CDR3 length: 15 amino acids. Germline values: CDR1 DFQATT, CDR2 SNEGSKA (reference sequence). Here the CDR3 reads CSADGVGDSRVTQYF.

The rearrangement links TRBV28 to TRBJ2-7; TCRdb calls TRBD1, which cannot be checked without DNA. CDR1 and CDR2 (germline): MDHEN, SYDVKM. The CDR3 sequence is 16 residues long. The chain's CDR3 is CASTPSGTKGSYEQYF.

The chain links TRBV29-1 to TRBJ1-2. The CDR3 has 12 residues. Germline loops: CDR1 SQVTM, CDR2 ANQGSEA. This chain's CDR3 is CSVPPDFGGYTF.

This chain uses TRBV2 with TRBJ2-3; TCRdb's D gene call, TRBD2, goes unchecked for lack of DNA. In germline, CDR1 is SNHLY, CDR2 FYNNEI. The CDR3 has 15 residues. Here the CDR3 reads CASRRLADSTDTQYF.

The chain has TRBV20-1 and TRBJ1-3. Per the germline V gene, CDR1 is DFQATT and CDR2 is SNEGSKA (reference sequence). The CDR3 loop spans 14 amino acids. CDR3 protein: CSAHPRGSGNTIYF.

The chain employs TRBV20-1 and TRBJ2-7. Germline V lookup: CDR1 DFQATT, CDR2 SNEGSKA (reference sequence). The CDR3 is 13 residues long. The CDR3 loop is CSAPQGLGYEQYF.

In terms of frequency, this clonotype is medium-sized. The chain uses TRBV20-1 and TRBJ1-5; TCRdb's D gene call, TRBD1, goes unchecked for lack of DNA. Germline V gene lookup returns CDR1 DFQATT and CDR2 SNEGSKA (reference sequence). CDR3 length: 15 residues. The CDR3 is CSARDLGAGFQPQHF.

The chain recombines TRBV29-1 with TRBJ1-1; there is no DNA to check the TCRdb D call of TRBD1. The germline CDR1 and CDR2 sequences are SQVTM and ANQGSEA. The CDR3 sequence is 13 residues long. The CDR3: CSVRDRGAAEAFF.

This chain uses TRBV20-1 with TRBJ2-6. CDR3 length: 16 residues. CDR1 and CDR2 (germline): DFQATT, SNEGSKA (reference sequence). The CDR3 spells CSARNNEGSGANVLTF.

V usage is TRBV29-1 and J usage is TRBJ2-5; TCRdb lists TRBD2, though no DNA is available to test this call. The CDR3 loop spans 13 amino acids. Per the germline V gene, CDR1 is SQVTM and CDR2 is ANQGSEA. CDR3 loop: CSVDGGSHPTQYF. Looking up the rest from reference TRBV29-1 and TRBJ2-5 gives the full variable domain: SAVISQKPSRDICQRGTSLTIQCQVDSQVTMMFWYRQQPGQSLTLIATANQGSEATYESGFVIDKFPISRPNLTFSTLTVSNMSPEDSSIYLCSVDGGSHPTQYFGPGTRLLVL.

This clonotype registers medium-sized (0.01 to 0.1%) by frequency. J is TRBJ2-5 and V is TRBV20-1. The V gene's germline CDR1 is DFQATT and CDR2 SNEGSKA (reference sequence). This CDR3 is built from 14 residues. The CDR3 loop reads CSAVPYEVQETQYF.

Considering frequency, this clonotype is medium-sized. This sequence joins TRBV20-1 and TRBJ1-1; there is no DNA to check the TCRdb D call of TRBD1. The CDR3 totals 15 residues. Germline V lookup: CDR1 DFQATT, CDR2 SNEGSKA (reference sequence). The CDR3 region is CSARDGRGLGTEAFF.